This T cell receptor (beta chain) was recorded in a study of PD-1 blockade in classical Hodgkin lymphoma. Germline V lookup: CDR1 MDHEN, CDR2 SYDVKM. V lost 2 bases to trimming and J lost 0 bases, with 8 bases between them. There are 14 residues in the CDR3. Study conclusions and caveats: The baseline diversity of complete responders showed similarity to that of newly diagnosed patients. A significant rise in TCR diversity was seen by C4D1 for CD4+ cells but not for CD8+ cells. Although disease activity or prior therapy may be involved, causes of the repertoire differences remain undefined.

The method was immunoSEQ multiplex PCR; TCRdb's version includes in-frame clones alone and lacks a portion of them. The data show over 35,000 clones, less than 80% seen once. To note about this clone: Its antigen is not identified.

Brentuximab vedotin exposure varied, and every patient relapsed after autologous stem cell transplantation. Reported best responses ranged across complete response, partial response or progressive disease. This TCR came from a human donor with classical Hodgkin lymphoma. The starting material was peripheral blood mononuclear cells (PBMCs), obtained at baseline. This chain joins TRBV28 and TRBJ2-7; D is uncertain. The CDR3 DNA follows: TGTGCCAGCAGTTTACGCGTAAGCTCCTACGAGCAGTACTTC. Amino acids: CASSLRVSSYEQYF.